The sequence of this T cell receptor beta chain was determined in a study of vaccination and CD4 T cells after COVID-19. Turning to the study itself: Recovered-phase convalescent patients showed SARS-CoV-2 positivity by nasal swab PCR; 9 or 10 were mild, one severe. The post-COVID sampling time was a median roughly 100 days after diagnosis, ranging from 35 to 161.

The treatment denotes: roughly 10-day PBMC culture with coronavirus spike peptide pools or control peptides (ViraFEST assay). In the case of this clonotype: Its matching antigen is unknown.

The Oncomine TCR Beta short-read assay sequenced DNA from cultured CD4+ T cells. Cultured CD4+ T cells were the source of extracted genomic DNA. TCRdb recomputed calls from the PCR reads with MiXCR, one row per CDR3 protein. The sample lists about 11,000 distinct CDR3 sequences, roughly 55% occurring once. The sequence derives from a human donor who had recovered from COVID-19. The sample comprised CD4+ T cells from blood, cultured in vitro.

This CDR3 reads CASTPEETIQPQHF. DNA for the CDR3: TGTGCCAGTACCCCCGAGGAGACCATACAGCCCCAGCATTTT. The chain is built from TRBV19 and TRBJ1-5, with no clear D. V was shortened by 7 bases and J by 7 bases, with 17 bases between the two germline ends. CDR3 length: 14 residues. Per germline, CDR1 LNHDA and CDR2 SQIVND (reference sequence).